These 24 T cell receptor beta chains were all obtained from the same sample, sequenced in a study of blood T cells in healthy people across ages (dated by TCRdb to about 2015). Library method: 5' RACE. TCRdb lists the instrument as Illumina HiSeq 2500. The second PCR ran for about 6 to 12 cycles and used a J-beta primer mix along with a sample-barcoded 5' primer. In TCRdb, the public reads were trimmed at Q25 with fastp and aligned with MiXCR, with productive beta chains retained. Rows with a matching CDR3 protein are joined into one entry that keeps the most common DNA and genes. The sample table holds 450,000 to 700,000 distinct CDR3 sequences, of which approximately 30% were seen once. The ten largest account for 18% of the sample. The sequenced sample consisted of blood. Source of these receptors: a woman aged 70 to 79 in good health.

V and J are TRBV20-1 and TRBJ2-3; D uncertain. V lost 4 bases and J 6 bases, leaving 14 bases between the germline ends. The germline V gene encodes CDR1 DFQATT and CDR2 SNEGSKA (reference sequence). The CDR3 spans 13 residues. The CDR3: CSAINDRGDTQYF. DNA for the CDR3: TGCAGTGCTATAAACGACCGAGGCGATACGCAGTATTTT.

This clonotype was observed a few times. V usage is TRBV27 and J usage is TRBJ1-4; tentative D call: TRBD1 (5 bases). The CDR3 is 17 amino acids. CDR1 is MNHEY and CDR2 is SMNVEV in the germline V gene (reference sequence). V lost 0 bases and J lost 3, with 14 bases in between. CDR3 protein: CASSLSPPTDSNEKLFF. CDR3 DNA: TGTGCCAGCAGTTTATCTCCGCCGACAGATTCTAATGAAAAACTGTTTTTT.

The rearrangement uses TRBV5-1 and TRBJ1-4; 7 nucleotides match TRBD1. The germline V gene has CDR1 SGHRS and CDR2 YFSETQ. The V gene end was trimmed by 2 bases and the J gene end by 8 bases; junction bases not matched to a gene: 6. The CDR3 is 14 residues long. CDR3 sequence: CASSFDRELEKLFF. DNA for the CDR3: TGCGCCAGCAGCTTCGACAGGGAGTTAGAAAAACTGTTTTTT.

This clonotype was seen only a few times. CDR3 sequence (DNA): TGTGCCAGCAGCCCCCGGACCCTCGGCAGCCAAGAGACCCAGTACTTC. Translated, it gives CASSPRTLGSQETQYF. The chain recombines TRBV7-2 with TRBJ2-5; no firm D call. V lost 5 bases to trimming and J lost 1 base, with 17 bases between them. CDR3 length: 16 amino acids. Germline V lookup: CDR1 SGHTA, CDR2 FQGNSA. The entire variable domain, with the rest obtained from reference TRBV7-2 and TRBJ2-5, is as follows: GAGVSQSPSNKVTEKGKDVELRCDPISGHTALYWYRQSLGQGLEFLIYFQGNSAPDKSGLPSDRFSAERTGGSVSTLTIQRTQQEDSAVYLCASSPRTLGSQETQYFGPGTRLLVL.

The chain links TRBV5-1 to TRBJ2-3; TRBD1 is a possible D gene (6 bases). Trimming pared 2 bases from V and 2 bases from J, leaving 15 bases between. The CDR3 loop spans 16 amino acids. Germline loops: CDR1 SGHRS, CDR2 YFSETQ. As DNA, the CDR3 is TGCGCCAGCAGCTTAATCGCACAGGGAGTCACAGATACGCAGTATTTT. Residues: CASSLIAQGVTDTQYF.

The chain uses TRBV6-2 or TRBV6-3 and TRBJ1-2; possibly TRBD1 for D (6 bases). Trimming removed 2 bases from V and 5 bases from J, with 18 bases in between. CDR3 length: 16 amino acids. Germline V CDR1 and CDR2: MNHEY, SVGEGT. The CDR3 reads CASSYTRGRVEYGYTF. The CDR3 nucleotides are TGTGCCAGCAGTTACACAAGGGGGAGAGTGGAGTATGGCTACACCTTC.

The rearrangement joins TRBV4-2 to TRBJ2-1; TRBD2 agrees at 7 bases. CDR1 LGHNA and CDR2 YNFKEQ come from the germline V gene. This CDR3 comprises 15 residues. Trimming at V came to 7 bases and at J to 4 bases, leaving 10 bases not matched to a gene. CDR3 nucleotide sequence: TGTGCCAGCATCATCTGGGGGGGGACTTACAATGAGCAGTTCTTC. It is translated as CASIIWGGTYNEQFF.

This chain's CDR3 is CASRSALATEAFF. DNA of the CDR3: TGTGCCAGCAGATCAGCCCTGGCCACTGAAGCTTTCTTT. The rearrangement links TRBV12-3 or TRBV12-4 to TRBJ1-1; D not resolved. V was trimmed by 6 bases and J by 4 bases, leaving 12 bases between them. This CDR3 region has 13 residues.

As to this clonotype: This sequence may be a read error, since a much larger clone differs from it by one base. This rearrangement joins TRBV7-2 to TRBJ2-1; tentatively, D is TRBD1 (7 bases). Germline V gene sequence: CDR1 SGHTA, CDR2 FQGNSA. The CDR3 has 16 residues. Deletions cut 5 bases from V and 5 bases from J, with 19 bases between. The CDR3 nucleotides are TGTGCCAGCAGCCCTTCGGAGGGGGCTCACCACAATGAGCAGTTCTTC. It specifies CASSPSEGAHHNEQFF.

This clonotype has more than one count but fewer than ten. An end of the junction does not agree with germline; a read error may underlie this. The V and J genes are TRBV20-1 and TRBJ2-1; 8 bases fit TRBD2. This CDR3 has 14 residues. Germline values: CDR1 DFQATT, CDR2 SNEGSKA (reference sequence). CDR3 amino acids: CSTPGLGIRNERFF. The CDR3 DNA is TGCAGTACCCCGGGACTAGGAATTAGGAATGAGCGGTTCTTC.

V gene TRBV11-1 combines with J gene TRBJ2-7; 7 nucleotides align to TRBD1. Trimming took 2 bases from V and 9 from J; bases not matched to a gene: 13. The CDR3 totals 15 residues. The germline gives CDR1 SGHAT, CDR2 FQDESV (reference sequence). The CDR3 DNA reads TGTGCCAGCAGCTTAAGGGGACAGAACCTACGAGGGCAGTACTTC. Translation: CASSLRGQNLRGQYF.

The J gene is TRBJ2-1, the V gene TRBV29-1; the match to TRBD2 covers 7 bases. CDR3 size: 15 residues. With V trimmed by 0 bases and J by 8 bases, 10 bases remained unmatched. The germline CDR1 and CDR2 sequences are SQVTM and ANQGSEA. The CDR3 coding sequence is TGCAGCGTTGAAGATCGGCGGACTAGGGCCGATGAGCAGTTCTTC. The encoded protein is CSVEDRRTRADEQFF.

The chain is built from TRBV7-2 and TRBJ1-2, with D possibly TRBD1 on 6 matching bases. V was cut by 3 bases and J by 4 bases, with 12 bases left in between. The CDR3 runs to 14 residues. From germline, CDR1 is SGHTA and CDR2 FQGNSA. This CDR3 is CASSFSGGPYGYTF. CDR3 DNA sequence: TGTGCCAGCAGCTTTAGCGGGGGCCCCTATGGCTACACCTTC.

The genes are TRBV4-2 and TRBJ2-7; 9 bases are shared with TRBD2. Germline V CDR1 and CDR2: LGHNA, YNFKEQ. CDR3 length: 18 residues. V trimming: 1 base; J trimming: 2 bases; junction bases outside the gene matches: 12. The CDR3 here is CASSQGDVAGASTYEQYF. CDR3 coding DNA: TGTGCCAGCAGCCAAGGGGACGTAGCGGGGGCCTCAACCTACGAGCAGTACTTC.

This chain links TRBV20-1 with TRBJ1-2, with a tentative D call TRBD1 (6 bases). Germline V gives CDR1 DFQATT, CDR2 SNEGSKA (reference sequence). V was trimmed by 0 bases and J by 6 bases, leaving 17 bases between them. The CDR3 is 15 residues long. CDR3 amino acids: CSARDQRGPSHGYTF. The CDR3 DNA reads as TGCAGTGCTAGAGATCAGCGGGGGCCGAGTCATGGCTACACCTTC.

This chain joins TRBV7-2 and TRBJ1-5, with D unresolved. CDR1 and CDR2 (germline): SGHTA, FQGNSA. With 5 bases removed from V and 7 bases from J, the gap between germline ends came to 9 bases. CDR3 size: 12 residues. CDR3 DNA sequence: TGTGCCAGCAGCCCCGCGGGACAGCCCCAGCATTTT. It is translated as CASSPAGQPQHF.

Only a few counts were recorded for this clonotype. The V and J genes are TRBV6-2 or TRBV6-3 and TRBJ2-2, with D uncertain. CDR1 is MNHEY and CDR2 is SVGEGT in the germline V gene. Trimming left V 2 bases short and J 2 bases short, with 9 bases between. There are 15 residues in the CDR3. CDR3 region: CASSYLTANTGELFF. The DNA for the CDR3 is TGTGCCAGCAGTTACCTCACGGCCAACACCGGGGAGCTGTTTTTT.

Only a few counts were recorded for this clonotype. This chain joins TRBV29-1 and TRBJ2-7; perhaps TRBD2 as D (5 bases). The germline gives CDR1 SQVTM, CDR2 ANQGSEA. The V gene lost 5 bases and the J gene lost 7 bases, with 21 bases spanning the gap. The CDR3 extends over 14 amino acids. For the CDR3, the DNA is TGCAGCGTTTCGACTCAATTAGGTTCGGGAGAGCAGTACTTC. Its translation is CSVSTQLGSGEQYF.

This rearrangement joins TRBV20-1 to TRBJ1-2, with a tentative D call TRBD1 (6 bases). The V end lost 1 base, the J end lost 2 bases, and 14 bases lay between the germline ends. There are 15 residues in the CDR3. Germline-derived CDR1 and CDR2 are DFQATT and SNEGSKA (reference sequence). The CDR3 DNA follows: TGCAGTGCTAGAGTCCCGGACAGAGGGAACTATGGCTACACCTTC. This translates into CSARVPDRGNYGYTF.

For the CDR3, the DNA is TGTGCCAGCAGCTCACCTGGGCAGCCGTCCTACGAGCAGTACTTC. Translating gives CASSSPGQPSYEQYF. The rearrangement uses TRBV28 and TRBJ2-7; the D is unclear. CDR3 length: 15 residues. CDR1 MDHEN and CDR2 SYDVKM come from the germline V gene. V lost 6 bases and J 1 base, leaving 16 bases between the germline ends. The complete variable domain, with remaining parts taken from reference TRBV28 and TRBJ2-7, reads DVKVTQSSRYLVKRTGEKVFLECVQDMDHENMFWYRQDPGLGLRLIYFSYDVKMKEKGDIPEGYSVSREKKERFSLILESASTNQTSMYLCASSSPGQPSYEQYFGPGTRLTVT.

In its sample, this clonotype was seen once. The V gene is TRBV30, the J gene TRBJ1-3, with D maybe TRBD1 (5 bases). The germline V gene has CDR1 GTSNPN and CDR2 SVGIG (reference sequence). V shed 0 bases and J shed 2 bases, with 5 bases lying between them. The CDR3 runs to 13 residues. In DNA form, the CDR3 reads TGTGCCTGGAGTGTGGGGCCTGGAAACACCATATATTTT. The encoded protein is CAWSVGPGNTIYF.

This chain connects TRBV9 to TRBJ2-7; possibly TRBD2 for D (5 bases). The germline V gene has CDR1 SGDLS and CDR2 YYNGEE. Trimming took 2 bases from V and 0 from J, leaving 9 bases between them. CDR3 length equals 14 residues. CDR3 amino acids: CASSVRASSYEQYF. Written as DNA, the CDR3 is TGTGCCAGCAGCGTGCGGGCTTCCTCCTACGAGCAGTACTTC.

This clonotype was observed a few times. The chain carries TRBV4-3 and TRBJ2-5; 9 bases agree with TRBD2. The DNA end is a closer match to TRBJ2-1, so the J assignment may be wrong. This CDR3 has 15 amino acids. CDR1 is LGHNA, CDR2 YSLEER, per germline. The CDR3 is CASSLSGGHINEQFF. CDR3 coding DNA: TGCGCCAGCAGCCTTAGCGGGGGCCACATCAATGAGCAGTTCTTC.

The rearrangement links TRBV11-2 to TRBJ2-1, with TRBD2 matching 12 bases. Per germline, CDR1 SGHAT and CDR2 FQNNGV. This CDR3 contains 15 residues. The ends lost 3 bases at V and 7 bases at J; junction bases unmatched: 4. The CDR3: CASSLTSGRGNEQFF. The CDR3 region has the DNA TGTGCCAGCAGCTTGACTAGCGGGAGAGGGAATGAGCAGTTCTTC.